The rows below give T cell receptor beta chains drawn from one sample of a study of T cells in Graves' hyperthyroidism and ophthalmopathy. MiXCR, applied by TCRdb to the multiplex PCR reads, yields one record per CDR3 protein. This table has about 380,000 distinct CDR3 sequences, approximately 18% appearing once. The sequencing sample was made of blood. The receptors derive from a man aged 18 to 29 with Graves' ophthalmopathy. Each CDR3 is given with its conserved first and last residue. The D gene is left open where the match is weak. Clone size, where shown, is once, few, many, or a class for clones that have expanded.

CDR3 DNA | CDR3 protein | J gene | clone size | V gene | D gene
TGTGCCAGCAGTGTCGTCAGGCGGCACCTCTACGAGCAGTACTTC | CASSVVRRHLYEQYF | TRBJ2-7 | few | TRBV25-1 | NA
TGTGCCATCGTAAGTAGGGTCAGTGATGAGCAGTTCTTC | CAIVSRVSDEQFF | TRBJ2-1 | many | TRBV10-3 | NA
TGTGCCACCAGTGATCCGACAGCTCGCGGGGAGCTGTTTTTT | CATSDPTARGELFF | TRBJ2-2 | many | TRBV24-1 | NA
TGTGCCAGCAGTACTGGACAGTTTCCCGAGCAGTACTTC | CASSTGQFPEQYF | TRBJ2-7 | few | TRBV12-3/TRBV12-4 | NA
TGTGCCAGCAGTAACGGGGGATCACGCTCTGGAAACACCATATATTTT | CASSNGGSRSGNTIYF | TRBJ1-3 | few | TRBV12-3/TRBV12-4 | NA
TGCGCCAGCAGCTCAACCGATCCGGGGAATACTGAAGCTTTCTTT | CASSSTDPGNTEAFF | TRBJ1-1 | many | TRBV5-1 | NA
TGCAGCGGCCAAAGTGGCCGCCCCCCCTACGAGCAGTACTTC | CSGQSGRPPYEQYF | TRBJ2-7 | many | TRBV29-1 | NA
TGTGCCAGCAGTTACTCTTGGAACACTGAAGCTTTCTTT | CASSYSWNTEAFF | TRBJ1-1 | NA | TRBV6-5 | NA
TGTGCCAGCAGCCCCTCAAGCTCTGGAAACACCATATATTTT | CASSPSSSGNTIYF | TRBJ1-3 | few | TRBV6-1 | NA
TGTGCCAGCAGACCCGACAGGGCCTACGAGCAGTACTTC | CASRPDRAYEQYF | TRBJ2-7 | many | TRBV7-8 | TRBD1
TGTGCCAGCACCTTCTCCTATAATTCACCCCTCCACTTT | CASTFSYNSPLHF | TRBJ1-6 | NA | TRBV6-1 | NA
TGTGCCAGCAGCCCCTCGAGCGGGGGGCAGGACACTGAAGCTTTCTTT | CASSPSSGGQDTEAFF | TRBJ1-1 | many | TRBV7-9 | NA
TGTGCCAGCAGGAGACCCGGAAACACCATATATTTT | CASRRPGNTIYF | TRBJ1-3 | NA | TRBV28 | NA
TGTGCCAGCTCACGGGACAGGGACGCCTACGAGCAGTACTTC | CASSRDRDAYEQYF | TRBJ2-7 | many | TRBV11-2 | TRBD1